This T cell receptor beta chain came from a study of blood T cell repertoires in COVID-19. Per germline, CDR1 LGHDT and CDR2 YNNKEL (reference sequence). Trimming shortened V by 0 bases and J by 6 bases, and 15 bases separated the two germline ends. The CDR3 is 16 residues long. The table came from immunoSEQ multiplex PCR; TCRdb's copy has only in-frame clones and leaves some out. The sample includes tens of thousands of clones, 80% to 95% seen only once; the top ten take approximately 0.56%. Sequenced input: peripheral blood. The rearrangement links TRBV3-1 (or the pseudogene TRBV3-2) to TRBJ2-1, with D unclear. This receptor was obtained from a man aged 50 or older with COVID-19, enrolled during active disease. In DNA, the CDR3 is TGTGCCAGCAGCCAAGACAACGCCGGAGACTCCAATGAGCAGTTCTTC. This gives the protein CASSQDNAGDSNEQFF.